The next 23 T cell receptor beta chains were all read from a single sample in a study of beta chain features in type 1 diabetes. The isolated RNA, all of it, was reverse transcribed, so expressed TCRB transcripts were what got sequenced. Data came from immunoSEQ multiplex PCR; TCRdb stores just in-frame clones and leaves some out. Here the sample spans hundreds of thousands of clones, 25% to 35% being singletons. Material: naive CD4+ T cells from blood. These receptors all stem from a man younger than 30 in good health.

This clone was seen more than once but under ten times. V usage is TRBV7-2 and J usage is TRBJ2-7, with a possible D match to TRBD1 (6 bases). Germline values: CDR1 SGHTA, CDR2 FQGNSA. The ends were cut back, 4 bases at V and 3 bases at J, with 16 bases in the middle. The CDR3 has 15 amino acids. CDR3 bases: TGTGCCAGCAGCTCCGGCAGGGGTTTCGGCTACGAGCAGTACTTC. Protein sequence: CASSSGRGFGYEQYF.

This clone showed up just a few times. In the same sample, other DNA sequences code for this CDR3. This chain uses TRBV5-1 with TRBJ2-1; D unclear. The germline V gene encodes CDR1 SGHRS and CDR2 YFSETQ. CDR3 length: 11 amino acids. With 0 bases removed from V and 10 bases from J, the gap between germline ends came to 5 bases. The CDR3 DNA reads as TGCGCCAGCAGCTTGGAGAGGGAGCAGTTCTTC. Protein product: CASSLEREQFF.

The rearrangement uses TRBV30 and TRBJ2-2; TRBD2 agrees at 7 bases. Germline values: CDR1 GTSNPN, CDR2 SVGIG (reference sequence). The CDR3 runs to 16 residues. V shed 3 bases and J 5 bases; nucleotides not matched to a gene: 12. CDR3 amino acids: CAWRVKGGRGTGELFF. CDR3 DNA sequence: TGTGCCTGGAGGGTAAAGGGCGGGAGAGGGACCGGGGAGCTGTTTTTT.

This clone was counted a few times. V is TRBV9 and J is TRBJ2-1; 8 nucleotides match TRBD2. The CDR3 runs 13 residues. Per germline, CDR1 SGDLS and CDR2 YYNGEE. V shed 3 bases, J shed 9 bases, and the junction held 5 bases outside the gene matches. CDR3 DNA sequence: TGTGCCAGCAGCGAGCAGGGACTAGGTGAGCAGTTCTTC. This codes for CASSEQGLGEQFF.

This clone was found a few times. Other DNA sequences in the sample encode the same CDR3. The CDR3 DNA is TGTGCCAGCAGCCAAAGGGATTCCTACGAGCAGTACTTC. It encodes CASSQRDSYEQYF. The chain is built from TRBV4-2 and TRBJ2-7; unclear D gene. The CDR3 length is 13 residues. The V end was cut by 2 bases, the J end by 1 base, with 6 bases between. Germline CDR1 is LGHNA and CDR2 is YNFKEQ.

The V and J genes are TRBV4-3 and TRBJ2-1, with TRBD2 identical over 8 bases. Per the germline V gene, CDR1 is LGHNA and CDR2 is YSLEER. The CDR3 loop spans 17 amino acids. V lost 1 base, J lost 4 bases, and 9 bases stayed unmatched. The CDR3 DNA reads TGCGCCAGCAGCCAAGCCACTACTAGCGGCTTTTACAATGAGCAGTTCTTC. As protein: CASSQATTSGFYNEQFF.

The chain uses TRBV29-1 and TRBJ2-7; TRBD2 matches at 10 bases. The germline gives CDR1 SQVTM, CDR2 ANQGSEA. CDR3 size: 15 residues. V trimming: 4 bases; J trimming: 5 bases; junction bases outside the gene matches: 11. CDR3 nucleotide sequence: TGCAGCGTTGGAAGCGGGAGGGCCGCTAAAAACGAGCAGTACTTC. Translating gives CSVGSGRAAKNEQYF.

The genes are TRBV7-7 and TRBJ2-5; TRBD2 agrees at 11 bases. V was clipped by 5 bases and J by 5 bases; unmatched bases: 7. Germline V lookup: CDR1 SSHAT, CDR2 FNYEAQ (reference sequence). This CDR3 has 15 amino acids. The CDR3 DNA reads TGTGCCAGCAGCCCGGGACTAGCGGCCGCCGAGACCCAGTACTTC. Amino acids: CASSPGLAAAETQYF.

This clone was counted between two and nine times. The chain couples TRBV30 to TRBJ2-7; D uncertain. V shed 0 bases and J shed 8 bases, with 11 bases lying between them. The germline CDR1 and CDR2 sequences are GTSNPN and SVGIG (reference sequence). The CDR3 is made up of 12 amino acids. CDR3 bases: TGTGCCTGGAGTGTATTGCCTTTCAAGCAGTACTTC. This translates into CAWSVLPFKQYF.

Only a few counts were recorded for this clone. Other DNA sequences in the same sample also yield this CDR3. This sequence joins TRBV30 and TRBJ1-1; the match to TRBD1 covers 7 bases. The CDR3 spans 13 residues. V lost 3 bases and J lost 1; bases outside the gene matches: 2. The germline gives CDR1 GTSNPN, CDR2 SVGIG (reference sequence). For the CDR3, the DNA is TGTGCCTGGAGGGACAGGCGGAACACTGAAGCTTTCTTT. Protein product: CAWRDRRNTEAFF.

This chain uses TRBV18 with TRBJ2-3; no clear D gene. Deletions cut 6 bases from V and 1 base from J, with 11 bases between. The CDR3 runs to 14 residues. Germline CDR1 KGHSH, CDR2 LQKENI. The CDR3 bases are TGTGCCAGCTCCCTCCGTGGGGGCACAGATACGCAGTATTTT. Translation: CASSLRGGTDTQYF.

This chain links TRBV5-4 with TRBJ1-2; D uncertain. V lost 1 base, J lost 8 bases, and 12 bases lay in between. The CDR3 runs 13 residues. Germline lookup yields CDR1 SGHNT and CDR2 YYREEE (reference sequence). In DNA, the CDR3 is TGTGCCAGCAGCTTGAAAGACGTTTGGGGCTACACCTTC. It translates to CASSLKDVWGYTF.

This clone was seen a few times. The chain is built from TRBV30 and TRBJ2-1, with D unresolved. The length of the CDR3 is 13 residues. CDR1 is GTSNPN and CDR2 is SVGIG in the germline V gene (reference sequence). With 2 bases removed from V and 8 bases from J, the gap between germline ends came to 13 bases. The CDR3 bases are TGTGCCTGGAGTTCGAGTTTCAGGCATGAGCAGTTCTTC. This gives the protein CAWSSSFRHEQFF.

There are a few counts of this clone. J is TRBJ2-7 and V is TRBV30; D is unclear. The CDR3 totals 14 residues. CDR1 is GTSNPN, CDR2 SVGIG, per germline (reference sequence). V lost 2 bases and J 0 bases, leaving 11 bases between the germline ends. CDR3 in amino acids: CAWSSWALSYEQYF. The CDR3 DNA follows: TGTGCCTGGAGTAGCTGGGCCCTCTCCTACGAGCAGTACTTC.

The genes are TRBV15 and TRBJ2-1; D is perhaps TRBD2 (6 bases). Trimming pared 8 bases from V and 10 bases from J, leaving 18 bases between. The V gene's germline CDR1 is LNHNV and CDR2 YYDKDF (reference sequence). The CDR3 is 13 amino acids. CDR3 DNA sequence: TGTGCCACCGCCGGGACTCCCGGCTTAGAGCAGTTCTTC. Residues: CATAGTPGLEQFF.

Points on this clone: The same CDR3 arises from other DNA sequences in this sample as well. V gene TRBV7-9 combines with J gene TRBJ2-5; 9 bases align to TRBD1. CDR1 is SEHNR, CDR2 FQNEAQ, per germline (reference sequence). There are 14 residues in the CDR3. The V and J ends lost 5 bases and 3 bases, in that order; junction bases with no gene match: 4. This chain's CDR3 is CASSPWTGEETQYF. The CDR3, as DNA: TGTGCCAGCAGCCCCTGGACAGGGGAAGAGACCCAGTACTTC.

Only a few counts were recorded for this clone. The CDR3 DNA is TGTGCCAGCAGCTTGTACACCGGGGAGCTGTTTTTT. Its protein product is CASSLYTGELFF. The rearrangement joins TRBV5-6 to TRBJ2-2; D unclear. Trimming left V 1 base short and J 3 bases short, with 1 base between. Germline CDR1 reads SGHDT; CDR2 reads YYEEEE. The CDR3 contains 12 residues.

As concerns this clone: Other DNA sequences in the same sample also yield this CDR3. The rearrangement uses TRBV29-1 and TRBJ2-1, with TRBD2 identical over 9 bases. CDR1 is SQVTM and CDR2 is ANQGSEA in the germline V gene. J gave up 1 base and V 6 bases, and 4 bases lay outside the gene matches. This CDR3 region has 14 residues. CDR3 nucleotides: TGCAGCGTCTTAGCGGGAGTATCCTACAATGAGCAGTTCTTC. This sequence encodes CSVLAGVSYNEQFF.

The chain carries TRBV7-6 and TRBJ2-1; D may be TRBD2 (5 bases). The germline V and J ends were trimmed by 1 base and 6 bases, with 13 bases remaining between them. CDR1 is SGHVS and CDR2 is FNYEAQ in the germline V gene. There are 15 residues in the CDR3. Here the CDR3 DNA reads TGTGCCAGCAGCTTAGTACCCGGACTGCGCAATGAGCAGTTCTTC. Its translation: CASSLVPGLRNEQFF.

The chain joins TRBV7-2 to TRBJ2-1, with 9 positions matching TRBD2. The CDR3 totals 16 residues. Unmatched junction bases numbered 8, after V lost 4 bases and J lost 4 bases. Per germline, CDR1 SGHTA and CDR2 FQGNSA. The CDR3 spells CASSSRSGRTYNEQFF. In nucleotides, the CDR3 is TGTGCCAGCAGCTCCCGGAGCGGGAGGACTTACAATGAGCAGTTCTTC.

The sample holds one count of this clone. As DNA, the CDR3 is TGTGCCAGCGGTCCCCTCGGGGGACAGGGGTACGGGACCCAGTACTTC. Translating gives CASGPLGGQGYGTQYF. The chain employs TRBV9 and TRBJ2-5, with 10 bases aligning to TRBD1. V was pared by 7 bases and J by 7 bases, with 16 bases of the junction left unmatched. The CDR3 extends over 16 amino acids. Germline CDR1 SGDLS, CDR2 YYNGEE.

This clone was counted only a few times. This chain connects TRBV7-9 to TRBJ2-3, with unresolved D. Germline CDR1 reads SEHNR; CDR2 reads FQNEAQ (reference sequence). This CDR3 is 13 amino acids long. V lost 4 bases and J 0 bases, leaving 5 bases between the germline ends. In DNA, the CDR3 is TGTGCCAGCAGCTCCATTAGCACAGATACGCAGTATTTT. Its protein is CASSSISTDTQYF.

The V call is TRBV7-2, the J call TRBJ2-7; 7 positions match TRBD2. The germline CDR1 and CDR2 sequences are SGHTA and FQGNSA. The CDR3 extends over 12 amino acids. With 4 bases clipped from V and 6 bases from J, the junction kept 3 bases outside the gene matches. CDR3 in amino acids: CASSWGGAEQYF. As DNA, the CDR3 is TGTGCCAGCAGCTGGGGAGGGGCCGAGCAGTACTTC. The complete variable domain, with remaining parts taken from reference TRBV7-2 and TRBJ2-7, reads GAGVSQSPSNKVTEKGKDVELRCDPISGHTALYWYRQSLGQGLEFLIYFQGNSAPDKSGLPSDRFSAERTGGSVSTLTIQRTQQEDSAVYLCASSWGGAEQYFGPGTRLTVT.